The next 10 T cell receptor beta chains were all read from a single sample in a study of blood T cell repertoires in COVID-19. The protocol was immunoSEQ multiplex PCR, while the TCRdb copy is restricted to in-frame clones and leaves out a portion. The table records tens of thousands of clones, 70% to 90% of them present only once. The specimen sequenced was peripheral blood. The source of these receptors is a woman of 80 years or more with acute or convalescent COVID-19.

J is TRBJ1-2 and V is TRBV28; a possible D gene is TRBD1 (5 bases). Per the germline V gene, CDR1 is MDHEN and CDR2 is SYDVKM. The CDR3 runs to 14 residues. Between the trimmed V and J ends, which lost 6 bases and 2 bases, there was a span of 13 bases. The DNA of the CDR3 is TGTGCCAGCAGCCTCAGTGACAGAAACTATGGCTACACCTTC. Protein product: CASSLSDRNYGYTF.

The chain recombines TRBV30 with TRBJ1-5; TRBD1 is a possible D gene (6 bases). Germline CDR1 reads GTSNPN; CDR2 reads SVGIG (reference sequence). Deletions cut 0 bases from V and 4 bases from J, with 10 bases between. The CDR3 sequence is 14 residues long. CDR3 in DNA: TGTGCCTGGAGTGTAATGGGGGCGAATCAGCCCCAGCATTTT. It translates to CAWSVMGANQPQHF.

The gene calls are TRBV6-6 and TRBJ2-3; perhaps TRBD2 as D (7 bases). The CDR3 sequence is 17 residues long. Trimming cost V 5 bases and J 0 bases, with 18 bases left between them. Germline V lookup: CDR1 MNHNY, CDR2 SVGAGI (reference sequence). CDR3 in amino acids: CASSPAWGGASTDTQYF. The CDR3 DNA is TGTGCCAGCAGTCCCGCCTGGGGGGGGGCGAGCACAGATACGCAGTATTTT.

The chain recombines TRBV7-3 with TRBJ1-5; 7 positions agree with TRBD1. The length of the CDR3 is 16 residues. Germline CDR1 SGHTA, CDR2 FQGTGA. Trimming at V came to 6 bases and at J to 3 bases, leaving 11 bases not matched to a gene. The CDR3, as DNA: TGTGCCAGCAGTCGATTCCGGGACAGTAACAATCAGCCCCAGCATTTT. Its translation: CASSRFRDSNNQPQHF.

The rearrangement links TRBV5-1 to TRBJ1-1, with D possibly matching TRBD1 (6 bases). This CDR3 has 16 amino acids. CDR1 SGHRS and CDR2 YFSETQ come from the germline V gene. Trimming took off 4 bases at V and 4 bases at J, with 20 bases between the two ends. CDR3 coding DNA: TGCGCCAGCAGCCAGGGCACAGGGTTTATTCCCACTGAAGCTTTCTTT. Residues: CASSQGTGFIPTEAFF.

V is TRBV30 and J is TRBJ2-1; D gene unclear. V lost 2 bases and J 9 bases, leaving 11 bases between the germline ends. This CDR3 is built from 12 residues. The V gene's germline CDR1 is GTSNPN and CDR2 SVGIG (reference sequence). The CDR3 bases are TGTGCCTGGAGTAGCAGGTTCGGTGAGCAGTTCTTC. As protein: CAWSSRFGEQFF.

The CDR3 spells CASSGIRLLASSYNEQFF. The CDR3 DNA is TGTGCCAGCAGCGGAATCCGTCTCCTAGCGAGCTCCTACAATGAGCAGTTCTTC. V gene TRBV11-3 combines with J gene TRBJ2-1; TRBD2 might be the D (6 bases). Germline-derived CDR1 and CDR2 are SGHNT and YENEEA. This CDR3 comprises 18 residues. V gave up 5 bases and J gave up 0 bases, with 20 bases separating them. Supplemented by reference TRBV11-3 and TRBJ2-1, the full variable domain reads EAGVVQSPRYKIIEKKQPVAFWCNPISGHNTLYWYLQNLGQGPELLIRYENEEAVDDSQLPKDRFSAERLKGVDSTLKIQPAELGDSAVYLCASSGIRLLASSYNEQFFGPGTRLTVL.

V is TRBV3-1 (or the pseudogene TRBV3-2) and J is TRBJ2-5; 8 bases are shared with TRBD2. Germline assignment: CDR1 LGHDT and CDR2 YNNKEL (reference sequence). The CDR3 covers 16 residues. Unmatched junction bases numbered 12, after V lost 3 bases and J lost 6 bases. CDR3 residues: CASSHTAGEGGKTQYF. CDR3 DNA sequence: TGTGCCAGCAGCCACACAGCGGGAGAGGGAGGAAAGACCCAGTACTTC.

The chain couples TRBV2 to TRBJ2-2; D is perhaps TRBD2 (5 bases). The CDR3 is 14 amino acids. Germline V gene sequence: CDR1 SNHLY, CDR2 FYNNEI. Trimming left V 2 bases short and J 5 bases short, with 9 bases between. The chain's CDR3 is CASSEMRETGELFF. The DNA of the CDR3 is TGTGCCAGCAGTGAAATGAGGGAAACCGGGGAGCTGTTTTTT.

This clone turned up a few times. The J gene is TRBJ2-7, the V gene TRBV5-6; D gene uncertain. The CDR3 sequence is 12 residues long. The V end was cut by 0 bases, the J end by 6 bases, with 7 bases between. Germline CDR1 and CDR2: SGHDT and YYEEEE. CDR3 bases: TGTGCCAGCAGCTTGGCCTCGGGCGAGCAGTACTTC. Protein product: CASSLASGEQYF.